In its sample, the clone carrying this TCR beta chain was seen many times. Its specificity is not known. The sample originates from a study of identical twins. The V gene lost 9 bases and the J gene lost 5 bases, with 13 bases spanning the gap. CDR3 length: 13 residues. Germline loops: CDR1 KGHDR, CDR2 SFDVKD. General observations from the study: A lower insertion count was a feature of abundant cord blood beta clonotypes, with no such feature in memory repertoires. Models underestimated out-of-frame TCR alpha sharing in monozygotic twins. There is a chance that invariant MAIT and iNKT cells partially muddied zero-insertion analyses.

TCRdb re-called the 5' RACE reads with MiXCR, one entry per CDR3 protein. The sample has under 350,000 distinct CDR3 sequences; 8% to 9.5% are singletons. Separately, the same data were catalogued under a study of yellow fever vaccine responses in identical twins. That publication notes: As reported, the vaccine T cell response of twins seemed partly convergent and partly personalized.

The J gene is TRBJ2-1, the V gene TRBV24-1; D is uncertain. The sequenced sample consisted of CD8+ T cells sorted from blood. This clonotype was obtained from a young woman in good health. CDR3 sequence reads: CATALDWDNEQFF. The CDR3 DNA reads as TGTGCCACCGCGCTCGACTGGGACAATGAGCAGTTCTTC.